The 26 T cell receptor beta chains below all came from one sample that was sequenced in a study of PD-L1 blockade in urothelial cancer. Time point in this sample: pretreatment peripheral blood. Assay: immunoSEQ multiplex PCR; the TCRdb copy retains only in-frame clones and omits some. The repertoire has 50,000 or so clones, 85% to 90% of them found once; the top ten carry about 20%. The sequencing used PBMCs, collected around atezolizumab (anti-PD-L1) treatment. The receptors here all came from a man in his sixties with urothelial cancer.

The rearrangement links TRBV13 to TRBJ2-5; D perhaps matches TRBD1 (6 bases). The germline V and J ends were trimmed by 5 bases and 5 bases, with 21 bases remaining between them. Per the germline V gene, CDR1 is PRHDT and CDR2 is FYEKMQ (reference sequence). This CDR3 comprises 16 residues. CDR3 sequence: CASSQGLAHMGETQYF. CDR3 DNA: TGTGCCAGCAGCCAGGGGTTGGCTCATATGGGGGAGACCCAGTACTTC. The variable domain in full, with the rest retrieved from reference TRBV13 and TRBJ2-5, is AAGVIQSPRHLIKEKRETATLKCYPIPRHDTVYWYQQGPGQDPQFLISFYEKMQSDKGSIPDRFSAQQFSDYHSELNMSSLELGDSALYFCASSQGLAHMGETQYFGPGTRLLVL.

The chain couples TRBV30 to TRBJ2-2; 8 positions match TRBD1. Trimming at V came to 2 bases and at J to 4 bases, leaving 6 bases not matched to a gene. The CDR3 length is 15 residues. Germline values: CDR1 GTSNPN, CDR2 SVGIG (reference sequence). CDR3 bases: TGTGCCTGGAGTTTAGGACAGGGCATCACCGGGGAGCTGTTTTTT. It codes for CAWSLGQGITGELFF.

This chain uses TRBV7-2 with TRBJ2-7; 10 bases align to TRBD1. Losses at the gene ends were 5 bases for V and 3 bases for J; bases not matched to a gene: 4. The CDR3 length is 14 residues. Germline-derived CDR1 and CDR2 are SGHTA and FQGNSA. The CDR3: CASSPGDRGYEQYF. Written as DNA, the CDR3 is TGTGCCAGCAGCCCAGGGGACAGGGGCTACGAGCAGTACTTC.

This chain links TRBV10-3 with TRBJ2-7; 10 bases line up with TRBD2. This CDR3 has 13 amino acids. CDR1 and CDR2 (germline): ENHRY, SYGVKD. V trimming: 10 bases; J trimming: 3 bases; junction bases outside the gene matches: 6. DNA for the CDR3: TGTGCCACAAGCGGGAGGGAAAACTACGAGCAGTACTTC. It specifies CATSGRENYEQYF.

The CDR3 DNA is TGTGCCAGCAGTTACAGTACTAGCGGGACCAACGAGCAGTACTTC. It codes for CASSYSTSGTNEQYF. The chain employs TRBV6-6 and TRBJ2-7; 10 positions match TRBD2. Germline CDR1 and CDR2: MNHNY and SVGAGI (reference sequence). CDR3 length equals 15 residues. J gave up 5 bases and V 2 bases, and 6 bases lay outside the gene matches.

This chain uses TRBV7-9 with TRBJ2-5, with 10 nucleotides matching TRBD2. This CDR3 has 16 amino acids. With V trimmed by 8 bases and J by 4 bases, 13 bases remained unmatched. Germline V gene lookup returns CDR1 SEHNR and CDR2 FQNEAQ (reference sequence). The CDR3 bases are TGTGCCAGCGTGTTGGGGCCTAGCGGGAGCACAGAGACCCAGTACTTC. This gives the protein CASVLGPSGSTETQYF. The full variable domain, with the rest looked up from reference TRBV7-9 and TRBJ2-5, is DTGVSQNPRHKITKRGQNVTFRCDPISEHNRLYWYRQTLGQGPEFLTYFQNEAQLEKSRLLSDRFSAERPKGSFSTLEIQRTEQGDSAMYLCASVLGPSGSTETQYFGPGTRLLVL.

The chain uses TRBV7-9 and TRBJ2-3; TRBD2 matches at 15 bases. This CDR3 is built from 16 residues. The germline V gene encodes CDR1 SEHNR and CDR2 FQNEAQ (reference sequence). The V gene end was trimmed by 5 bases and the J gene end by 4 bases; junction bases not matched to a gene: 4. The CDR3 DNA reads TGTGCCAGCAGCCGCGGACTAGCGGGAGGGCCAGATACGCAGTATTTT. This sequence encodes CASSRGLAGGPDTQYF. The whole variable domain, filled in from reference TRBV7-9 and TRBJ2-3, reads DTGVSQNPRHKITKRGQNVTFRCDPISEHNRLYWYRQTLGQGPEFLTYFQNEAQLEKSRLLSDRFSAERPKGSFSTLEIQRTEQGDSAMYLCASSRGLAGGPDTQYFGPGTRLTVL.

The genes are TRBV6-1 and TRBJ2-5; D is unresolved. Per the germline V gene, CDR1 is MNHNS and CDR2 is SASEGT. This CDR3 is built from 14 residues. V lost 6 bases and J 5 bases, leaving 16 bases between the germline ends. In DNA form, the CDR3 reads TGTGCCAGCAGAGACCCTGGCCTAGTGGAGACCCAGTACTTC. Residues: CASRDPGLVETQYF.

The rearrangement uses TRBV19 and TRBJ1-5; 7 nucleotides agree with TRBD1. Trimming removed 2 bases from V and 4 bases from J; junction bases left unmatched: 5. The CDR3 runs to 15 residues. Per germline, CDR1 LNHDA and CDR2 SQIVND (reference sequence). The CDR3 spells CASSISWDRNQPQHF. For the CDR3, the DNA is TGTGCCAGTAGTATAAGTTGGGACAGAAATCAGCCCCAGCATTTT.

This clone was observed once. The CDR3 region has the DNA TGTGCCAGCCGAAGGGACTTCAGGGGGGACTACGAGCAGTACTTC. Translation: CASRRDFRGDYEQYF. This chain links TRBV6-5 with TRBJ2-7; a weak D match, TRBD1 (7 bases). Germline loops: CDR1 MNHEY, CDR2 SVGAGI. The CDR3 is 15 amino acids. V was clipped by 8 bases and J by 3 bases, with 20 bases between them.

The CDR3, as DNA: TGTGCCTGGAGTGCAACAATTTCCACAGGGGGCGCGTGGTTCAATCAGCCCCAGCATTTT. Residues: CAWSATISTGGAWFNQPQHF. V gene TRBV30 combines with J gene TRBJ1-5; 9 nucleotides align to TRBD1. The CDR3 consists of 20 residues. The V and J ends lost 1 base and 3 bases, in that order; junction bases with no gene match: 19. Germline V gives CDR1 GTSNPN, CDR2 SVGIG (reference sequence).

V gene TRBV5-1 combines with J gene TRBJ1-1, with 8 bases identical to TRBD1. The CDR3 consists of 16 residues. With 0 bases clipped from V and 2 bases from J, the junction kept 6 bases outside the gene matches. Germline loops: CDR1 SGHRS, CDR2 YFSETQ. The CDR3 loop reads CASSLGQGLANTEAFF. Here the CDR3 DNA reads TGCGCCAGCAGCTTGGGACAGGGGTTGGCTAACACTGAAGCTTTCTTT.

CDR3 sequence: CASSEAASAHYGYTF. As DNA, the CDR3 is TGTGCCAGCAGTGAAGCGGCGTCAGCGCACTATGGCTACACCTTC. This chain uses TRBV6-1 with TRBJ1-2; D remains unclear. The CDR3 spans 15 residues. CDR1 MNHNS and CDR2 SASEGT come from the germline V gene. V dropped 0 bases and J dropped 3 bases, with 11 bases sitting between them.

Concerning this clone: At one boundary the junction diverges from the germline segment, which might be a read error. The chain uses TRBV19 and TRBJ1-1, with D unclear. The CDR3 has 16 amino acids. Germline CDR1 and CDR2: LNHDA and SQIVND (reference sequence). CDR3 DNA: TGTGCCAGTAGTATAGCGCCCCCCCAGGTGAATACTGAAGCTTTCTTT. Protein: CASSIAPPQVNTEAFF.

V usage is TRBV10-3 and J usage is TRBJ1-1; D call uncertain. With 7 bases removed from V and 5 bases from J, the gap between germline ends came to 17 bases. Looked up from germline, CDR1 is ENHRY and CDR2 is SYGVKD. This CDR3 spans 14 amino acids. In nucleotides, the CDR3 is TGTGCCATCAAGGGAGAGGGCCTGAGAACTGAAGCTTTCTTT. Residues: CAIKGEGLRTEAFF.

This clone has more than one count but fewer than ten. This chain links TRBV7-9 with TRBJ1-2, with D unclear. The germline V gene has CDR1 SEHNR and CDR2 FQNEAQ (reference sequence). V lost 5 bases, J lost 8 bases, and 15 bases lay in between. This CDR3 has 13 amino acids. CDR3 sequence reads: CASSPGSGRGYTF. The CDR3, as DNA: TGTGCCAGCAGCCCGGGCAGCGGTAGGGGCTACACCTTC.

This clone was seen just once. This chain uses TRBV7-9 with TRBJ2-7, with TRBD1 as a possible D gene (5 bases). Germline-derived CDR1 and CDR2 are SEHNR and FQNEAQ (reference sequence). Trimming left V 3 bases short and J 2 bases short, with 8 bases between. This CDR3 region has 13 residues. As DNA, the CDR3 is TGTGCCAGCAGCTTGACAGTCACCTACGAGCAGTACTTC. It is translated as CASSLTVTYEQYF.

This chain joins TRBV14 and TRBJ2-7; the match to TRBD1 covers 10 bases. Looked up from germline, CDR1 is SGHDN and CDR2 is FVKESK. There are 14 residues in the CDR3. V lost 4 bases and J lost 2; bases outside the gene matches: 2. The CDR3 region has the DNA TGTGCCAGCAGCCGGGGACAGGGGCCCTACGAGCAGTACTTC. Amino acid sequence: CASSRGQGPYEQYF.

The chain joins TRBV19 to TRBJ2-1; perhaps TRBD2 as D (5 bases). Germline V gene sequence: CDR1 LNHDA, CDR2 SQIVND (reference sequence). CDR3 length: 15 residues. The V end was cut by 6 bases, the J end by 5 bases, with 17 bases between. CDR3 bases: TGTGCCAGTAGGAAAGGACTCCTTTCTAACAATGAGCAGTTCTTC. Translating gives CASRKGLLSNNEQFF.

The chain couples TRBV2 to TRBJ1-2; D call uncertain. V was trimmed by 2 bases and J by 5 bases, leaving 6 bases between them. This CDR3 is 12 amino acids long. Germline V gives CDR1 SNHLY, CDR2 FYNNEI. The CDR3: CASSESGYGYTF. The CDR3 DNA follows: TGTGCCAGCAGTGAATCGGGGTATGGCTACACCTTC.

In its sample, this clone was seen once. This sequence joins TRBV6-1 and TRBJ1-2; TRBD1 matches at 7 bases. J gave up 4 bases and V 5 bases, and 10 bases lay outside the gene matches. Per germline, CDR1 MNHNS and CDR2 SASEGT. The CDR3 loop spans 15 amino acids. The CDR3 reads CASSHTSDRTYGYTF. CDR3 bases: TGTGCCAGCAGTCACACCTCGGACAGGACCTATGGCTACACCTTC.

J is TRBJ1-5 and V is TRBV7-2; a possible D gene is TRBD1 (6 bases). Deletions cut 4 bases from V and 2 bases from J, with 12 bases between. The germline gives CDR1 SGHTA, CDR2 FQGNSA. The length of the CDR3 is 15 residues. This CDR3 reads CASSWDYRGNQPQHF. CDR3 in DNA: TGTGCCAGCAGCTGGGACTACAGGGGCAATCAGCCCCAGCATTTT.

The V and J genes are TRBV27 and TRBJ1-6; 7 nucleotides agree with TRBD1. The CDR3 extends over 21 amino acids. Germline V gene lookup returns CDR1 MNHEY and CDR2 SMNVEV (reference sequence). With 3 bases clipped from V and 5 bases from J, the junction kept 22 bases outside the gene matches. CDR3 sequence (DNA): TGTGCCAGCAGTTTCTCGCCGGGACAGTCCCCCACCCAGCCTAATAATTCACCCCTCCACTTT. Its translation is CASSFSPGQSPTQPNNSPLHF.

The rearrangement joins TRBV20-1 to TRBJ2-7, with 7 bases identical to TRBD2. The CDR3 is 11 residues long. Per germline, CDR1 DFQATT and CDR2 SNEGSKA (reference sequence). Losses at the gene ends were 5 bases for V and 12 bases for J; bases not matched to a gene: 10. The CDR3 sequence is CSAWGGTLLYF. The CDR3 bases are TGCAGTGCTTGGGGGGGGACTCTCCTGTACTTC.

The chain couples TRBV5-5 to TRBJ2-5; no reliable D call. The length of the CDR3 is 11 residues. Germline assignment: CDR1 SGHKS and CDR2 YYEKEE (reference sequence). Trimming stripped 6 bases from V and 1 base from J, with 4 bases between. The CDR3 coding sequence is TGTGCCAGCACTCCCCAAGAGACCCAGTACTTC. It codes for CASTPQETQYF.

The chain employs TRBV25-1 and TRBJ1-1; D not resolved. Germline values: CDR1 MGHDK, CDR2 SYGVNS. Between the trimmed V and J ends, which lost 1 base and 6 bases, there was a span of 12 bases. The CDR3 contains 14 residues. CDR3 loop: CASSEWEAGSEAFF. Written as DNA, the CDR3 is TGTGCCAGCAGTGAATGGGAGGCGGGGTCTGAAGCTTTCTTT.